These 19 T cell receptor beta chains originate from one sample sequenced in a study of blood T cells in healthy people across ages. Combining a sample-barcoded 5' primer with a J-beta primer mix, a second PCR ran for roughly 6 to 11 cycles. TCRdb processed the 5' RACE reads anew with MiXCR; each CDR3 protein has one entry. The sample yields hundreds of thousands of distinct CDR3 sequences, about 44% seen once. The specimen was blood. These TCRs come from a young man in good health.

The table lists this clonotype with a few counts. The J gene is TRBJ2-7, the V gene TRBV11-2; 7 bases are shared with TRBD1. Germline V gene lookup returns CDR1 SGHAT and CDR2 FQNNGV. This CDR3 has 15 amino acids. Losses at the gene ends were 5 bases for V and 6 bases for J; bases not matched to a gene: 13. In nucleotides, the CDR3 is TGTGCCAGCAGCAACCGACAGGGACCCTTGTCCGAGCAGTACTTC. Its protein is CASSNRQGPLSEQYF.

The rearrangement links TRBV6-2 or TRBV6-3 to TRBJ2-1; TRBD2 is a possible D gene (5 bases). The ends were cut back, 6 bases at V and 6 bases at J, with 9 bases in the middle. The germline CDR1 and CDR2 sequences are MNHEY and SVGEGT. There are 12 residues in the CDR3. CDR3 in DNA: TGTGCCAGCAGGCTCGAGGGCAATGAGCAGTTCTTC. Protein sequence: CASRLEGNEQFF.

The CDR3 coding sequence is TGTGCCAGCAGAGAGCGGGGGGGCCGGAATGAGCAGTTCTTC. Protein: CASRERGGRNEQFF. The rearrangement uses TRBV6-5 and TRBJ2-1; TRBD2 agrees at 10 bases. This CDR3 has 14 amino acids. V shed 6 bases and J 7 bases; nucleotides not matched to a gene: 6. In germline, CDR1 is MNHEY, CDR2 SVGAGI.

The rearrangement uses TRBV6-5 and TRBJ2-1; 12 bases agree with TRBD2. Per the germline V gene, CDR1 is MNHEY and CDR2 is SVGAGI. Germline trimming cut 0 bases from V and 4 bases from J; bases unmatched to any gene: 1. There are 16 residues in the CDR3. The CDR3 DNA follows: TGTGCCAGCAGTTACTCTGGACTAGCGGGGTACAATGAGCAGTTCTTC. Protein product: CASSYSGLAGYNEQFF.

The rearrangement joins TRBV29-1 to TRBJ2-3, with D perhaps TRBD1 or TRBD2 (5 bases each). Trimming took off 3 bases at V and 2 bases at J, with 15 bases between the two ends. This CDR3 is 15 amino acids long. Germline loops: CDR1 SQVTM, CDR2 ANQGSEA. CDR3 sequence reads: CSVERGGGATDTQYF. The DNA of the CDR3 is TGCAGCGTTGAGCGTGGGGGTGGCGCCACAGATACGCAGTATTTT.

The V gene is TRBV7-2, the J gene TRBJ1-2; D is uncertain. The ends were cut back, 5 bases at V and 8 bases at J, with 9 bases in the middle. Germline lookup yields CDR1 SGHTA and CDR2 FQGNSA. The CDR3 is 11 amino acids. CDR3 nucleotide sequence: TGTGCCAGCAGCCCAGTTTCCGGCTACACCTTC. Its translation: CASSPVSGYTF.

V gene TRBV20-1 combines with J gene TRBJ1-1; 9 nucleotides align to TRBD1. With V trimmed by 6 bases and J by 4 bases, 9 bases remained unmatched. Germline V lookup: CDR1 DFQATT, CDR2 SNEGSKA (reference sequence). The CDR3 has 14 residues. The CDR3 reads CSARDRVVGTEAFF. In nucleotides, the CDR3 is TGCAGTGCCCGGGACAGGGTCGTAGGCACTGAAGCTTTCTTT.

This chain uses TRBV2 with TRBJ2-4, with 11 bases that match TRBD2. Matching the DNA end better, TRBJ2-7 makes the J call doubtful. Germline lookup yields CDR1 SNHLY and CDR2 FYNNEI. The CDR3 is made up of 14 amino acids. The CDR3 spells CASSASGGFYEQYF. The DNA for the CDR3 is TGTGCCAGCAGTGCTAGCGGGGGGTTCTACGAGCAGTACTTC.

This clonotype showed up many times. This may be a read error: a much more frequent sequence differs by one nucleotide. The chain recombines TRBV28 with TRBJ2-1; D perhaps matches TRBD2 (5 bases). The J call is doubtful: the DNA matches TRBJ2-7 better. Germline CDR1 reads MDHEN; CDR2 reads SYDVKM. This CDR3 spans 14 amino acids. CDR3 amino acids: CASKSGSSYNEQYF. In DNA, the CDR3 is TGTGCCAGCAAGAGCGGTAGCTCCTACAATGAGCAGTACTTC.

The chain links TRBV20-1 to TRBJ2-5; tentative D call: TRBD2 (5 bases). There are 13 residues in the CDR3. Trimming took 1 base from V and 2 from J, leaving 8 bases between them. The germline gives CDR1 DFQATT, CDR2 SNEGSKA (reference sequence). The CDR3 here is CSARGPGQETQYF. Here the CDR3 DNA reads TGCAGTGCTAGAGGCCCGGGACAAGAGACCCAGTACTTC.

In this sample, this clonotype turned up many times. The chain recombines TRBV3-1 with TRBJ2-5; D not certain. Germline V gives CDR1 LGHDT, CDR2 YNNKEL (reference sequence). CDR3 length equals 15 residues. Trimming removed 0 bases at V and 5 bases at J, with 13 bases between. CDR3 sequence: CASSQELGYGETQYF. CDR3 coding DNA: TGTGCCAGCAGCCAAGAGCTGGGATACGGGGAGACCCAGTACTTC.

The V and J genes are TRBV10-2 and TRBJ2-5; 7 nucleotides align to TRBD1. The DNA end is more similar to TRBJ2-7, so the J call may be wrong. Germline CDR1 WSHSY, CDR2 SAAADI. The CDR3 consists of 15 residues. The CDR3 nucleotides are TGCGCCAGCAGTGCATCAGCCGGGACAGAGTACGAGCAGTACTTC. Its translation is CASSASAGTEYEQYF.

The chain couples TRBV29-1 to TRBJ1-2; D is possibly TRBD1 (6 bases). V lost 7 bases, J lost 0 bases, and 12 bases lay in between. The CDR3 length is 13 residues. Germline assignment: CDR1 SQVTM and CDR2 ANQGSEA. CDR3 residues: CSGVDSSNYGYTF. Written as DNA, the CDR3 is TGCAGCGGTGTGGACAGCTCTAACTATGGCTACACCTTC.

The chain joins TRBV2 to TRBJ1-1; D remains unclear. The CDR3 consists of 14 residues. Germline V gene data show CDR1 as SNHLY and CDR2 as FYNNEI. Between the trimmed V and J ends, which lost 4 bases and 2 bases, there was a span of 11 bases. CDR3 region: CASSVAVSNTEAFF. In DNA form, the CDR3 reads TGTGCCAGCAGTGTCGCTGTATCAAACACTGAAGCTTTCTTT.

The V gene is TRBV5-6, the J gene TRBJ1-2, with 7 bases lining up with TRBD1. Germline V gene lookup returns CDR1 SGHDT and CDR2 YYEEEE. V shed 7 bases, J shed 4 bases, and the junction held 7 bases outside the gene matches. CDR3 size: 13 residues. For the CDR3, the DNA is TGTGCCAGCGGCGACAGGGCGCCCTATGGCTACACCTTC. Protein product: CASGDRAPYGYTF. The full variable domain, its missing parts supplied by reference TRBV5-6 and TRBJ1-2, is DAGVTQSPTHLIKTRGQQVTLRCSPKSGHDTVSWYQQALGQGPQFIFQYYEEEERQRGNFPDRFSGHQFPNYSSELNVNALLLGDSALYLCASGDRAPYGYTFGSGTRLTVV.

Concerning this clonotype: One junction end disagrees with the germline gene, perhaps due to a read error. V is TRBV18 and J is TRBJ1-6; D unclear. The CDR3 contains 14 residues. Germline loops: CDR1 KGHSH, CDR2 LQKENI. The CDR3 region is CAGSPPQSNSPLHF. CDR3 nucleotide sequence: TGTGCCGGCTCACCACCACAGTCAAATTCACCCCTCCACTTT.

The genes are TRBV10-3 and TRBJ2-3; 9 bases fit TRBD1. Trimming removed 10 bases from V and 6 bases from J; junction bases left unmatched: 8. The germline V gene has CDR1 ENHRY and CDR2 SYGVKD. The CDR3 spans 13 residues. CDR3 loop: CATGQGLGDTQYF. In DNA, the CDR3 is TGTGCCACCGGACAGGGGTTAGGCGATACGCAGTATTTT.

The chain links TRBV30 to TRBJ2-1, with D perhaps matching TRBD1 or TRBD2 (5 bases each). V lost 0 bases and J lost 3, with 12 bases in between. Germline V lookup: CDR1 GTSNPN, CDR2 SVGIG (reference sequence). The CDR3 length is 15 residues. The CDR3 sequence is CAWSVPGADYNEQFF. In nucleotides, the CDR3 is TGTGCCTGGAGTGTACCCGGGGCTGACTACAATGAGCAGTTCTTC.

This clonotype was recorded a few times. V gene TRBV10-3 combines with J gene TRBJ2-3, with D unresolved. This CDR3 contains 13 residues. V was shortened by 6 bases and J by 2 bases, with 9 bases between the two germline ends. The V gene's germline CDR1 is ENHRY and CDR2 SYGVKD. CDR3 residues: CAISPRYTDTQYF. The CDR3 DNA reads TGTGCCATCAGCCCCCGATACACAGATACGCAGTATTTT.